What follows are 30 T cell receptor beta chains derived from one specimen sequenced in a study of blood T cell repertoires in COVID-19. Sequencing was performed with immunoSEQ multiplex PCR; in TCRdb, only in-frame clones are kept and a portion is missing. Of 250,000 to 300,000 clones detected, about 88% appear once; the ten largest clones hold 4.6%. The specimen was peripheral blood. These receptors originate from a woman between 35 and 50 years old who had recovered from COVID-19.

In its sample, this clone was seen once. The rearrangement joins TRBV19 to TRBJ1-1; weak D call: TRBD1 (5 bases). This CDR3 has 14 amino acids. Trimming cost V 3 bases and J 4 bases, with 12 bases left between them. Germline V gene data show CDR1 as LNHDA and CDR2 as SQIVND (reference sequence). CDR3 in amino acids: CASSIRAGGTEAFF. CDR3 coding DNA: TGTGCCAGTAGTATTAGGGCGGGGGGCACTGAAGCTTTCTTT.

The chain couples TRBV10-3 to TRBJ2-6; D is unresolved. V lost 10 bases and J 5 bases, leaving 3 bases between the germline ends. Germline V CDR1 and CDR2: ENHRY, SYGVKD. The CDR3 has 10 amino acids. The chain's CDR3 is CATWANVLTF. The CDR3, as DNA: TGTGCCACCTGGGCCAACGTCCTGACTTTC.

The rearrangement links TRBV27 to TRBJ1-1, with TRBD1 as a possible D gene (5 bases). The germline V and J ends were trimmed by 6 bases and 4 bases, with 12 bases remaining between them. The CDR3 totals 13 residues. Germline V lookup: CDR1 MNHEY, CDR2 SMNVEV (reference sequence). CDR3 coding DNA: TGTGCCAGCAGCGGGGGGTATAGCACTGAAGCTTTCTTT. This gives the protein CASSGGYSTEAFF.

This chain connects TRBV1 to TRBJ2-3; the table calls TRBD2, which could not be checked here. TRBV1 is annotated as a pseudogene. CDR3 length: 14 amino acids. The CDR3 DNA is TGCACCAGCAGCTGGAAACTAGGCACAGATACGCAGTATTTT. Amino acid sequence: CTSSWKLGTDTQYF.

V gene TRBV6-6 combines with J gene TRBJ2-5; D possibly uses TRBD1 or TRBD2 (5 bases each). Germline assignment: CDR1 MNHNY and CDR2 SVGAGI (reference sequence). The CDR3 extends over 13 amino acids. Trimming removed 5 bases at V and 5 bases at J, with 12 bases between. The CDR3 region has the DNA TGTGCCAGCAGTCGGGGCGCGATGGAGACCCAGTACTTC. This gives the protein CASSRGAMETQYF.

The V call is TRBV3-1 (or the pseudogene TRBV3-2), the J call TRBJ2-1, with 16 positions matching TRBD2. CDR3 size: 17 residues. V shed 5 bases, J shed 9 bases, and the junction held 10 bases outside the gene matches. In germline, CDR1 is LGHDT, CDR2 YNNKEL (reference sequence). DNA of the CDR3: TGTGCCAGCAGCGGGGGACTAGCGGGAGGGTCGTTCGGTGAGCAGTTCTTC. It translates to CASSGGLAGGSFGEQFF.

The chain joins TRBV5-4 to TRBJ2-3; 9 bases fit TRBD2. In germline, CDR1 is SGHNT, CDR2 YYREEE (reference sequence). The CDR3 loop spans 15 amino acids. J lost 4 bases, V lost 3 bases, and 6 bases had no gene match. The CDR3 region is CASSWGRGGADTQYF. For the CDR3, the DNA is TGTGCCAGCAGCTGGGGGCGCGGGGGGGCAGATACGCAGTATTTT. Drawing the rest from reference TRBV5-4 and TRBJ2-3, the complete variable domain is ETGVTQSPTHLIKTRGQQVTLRCSSQSGHNTVSWYQQALGQGPQFIFQYYREEENGRGNFPPRFSGLQFPNYSSELNVNALELDDSALYLCASSWGRGGADTQYFGPGTRLTVL.

The chain has TRBV19 and TRBJ1-3; TRBD1 is a possible D gene (5 bases). V dropped 6 bases and J dropped 8 bases, with 23 bases sitting between them. The CDR3 is 16 amino acids. Germline lookup yields CDR1 LNHDA and CDR2 SQIVND (reference sequence). CDR3 nucleotides: TGTGCCAGTAGACCCCCTCCCACGGGGGGTGTGGACACCATATATTTT. Encoded protein: CASRPPPTGGVDTIYF. The full variable domain, rest sourced from reference TRBV19 and TRBJ1-3, is DGGITQSPKYLFRKEGQNVTLSCEQNLNHDAMYWYRQDPGQGLRLIYYSQIVNDFQKGDIAEGYSVSREKKESFPLTVTSAQKNPTAFYLCASRPPPTGGVDTIYFGEGSWLTVV.

The chain's CDR3 is CATSGLAGGTSYNEQFF. The CDR3 DNA reads TGTGCCACCAGTGGACTAGCGGGGGGAACCTCCTACAATGAGCAGTTCTTC. V and J are TRBV24-1 and TRBJ2-1; 13 bases are a match to TRBD2. Germline loops: CDR1 KGHDR, CDR2 SFDVKD. CDR3 size: 17 residues. J gave up 0 bases and V 5 bases, and 3 bases lay outside the gene matches.

This sequence joins TRBV5-4 and TRBJ2-1; TRBD2 is a possible D gene (6 bases). The length of the CDR3 is 15 residues. Per the germline V gene, CDR1 is SGHNT and CDR2 is YYREEE (reference sequence). The V end lost 4 bases, the J end lost 3 bases, and 14 bases lay between the germline ends. The CDR3 nucleotides are TGTGCCAGCAGCCGGGACGGGGGATTCTACAATGAGCAGTTCTTC. Its translation: CASSRDGGFYNEQFF.

The V gene is TRBV7-3, the J gene TRBJ2-3, with D unresolved. CDR1 and CDR2 from the germline V gene are SGHTA and FQGTGA. V was clipped by 0 bases and J by 2 bases, with 6 bases between them. This CDR3 region has 14 residues. Here the CDR3 DNA reads TGTGCCAGCAGCTTAACCGGTTCCACAGATACGCAGTATTTT. Encoded protein: CASSLTGSTDTQYF.

The chain has TRBV18 and TRBJ1-6; TRBD1 matches 7 bases. CDR3 length: 17 amino acids. Trimming removed 1 base from V and 6 bases from J; junction bases left unmatched: 9. Germline loops: CDR1 KGHSH, CDR2 LQKENI. CDR3 nucleotides: TGTGCCAGCTCACCACTAGTCCAGGGGGGCCTTAATTCACCCCTCCACTTT. It is translated as CASSPLVQGGLNSPLHF.

The table lists this clone with a count of one. This CDR3 is CASSIDRAPTGDTQYF. The CDR3 DNA is TGTGCCAGTAGTATAGATCGCGCGCCCACGGGAGATACGCAGTATTTT. The V and J genes are TRBV19 and TRBJ2-3; D call uncertain. There are 16 residues in the CDR3. Germline CDR1 reads LNHDA; CDR2 reads SQIVND (reference sequence). The V gene lost 0 bases and the J gene lost 5 bases, with 15 bases spanning the gap.

The chain carries TRBV21-1 and TRBJ2-3; the D segment call TRBD2 is taken from the table without a DNA check. TRBV21-1 is a pseudogene segment. The CDR3 has 15 amino acids. The CDR3 here is CASSKGTSWTDTQYF. The CDR3 nucleotides read TGTGCCAGCAGCAAAGGGACTAGTTGGACAGATACGCAGTATTTT.

The chain couples TRBV5-1 to TRBJ1-2; 7 bases align to TRBD1. The germline V gene has CDR1 SGHRS and CDR2 YFSETQ. The CDR3 has 14 residues. Trimming cost V 0 bases and J 4 bases; bases outside gene matches: 3. The chain's CDR3 is CASSLAGQAYGYTF. In DNA form, the CDR3 reads TGCGCCAGCAGCTTGGCCGGACAGGCCTATGGCTACACCTTC.

The V call is TRBV19, the J call TRBJ1-1, with D hard to call. This CDR3 contains 12 residues. CDR1 is LNHDA and CDR2 is SQIVND in the germline V gene (reference sequence). The V end lost 3 bases, the J end lost 6 bases, and 8 bases lay between the germline ends. The CDR3 region is CASSMGTAEAFF. In DNA, the CDR3 is TGTGCCAGTAGTATGGGCACGGCTGAAGCTTTCTTT.

This clone was counted at least ten times. The rearrangement links TRBV5-1 to TRBJ1-1; 8 bases are shared with TRBD1. V shed 0 bases, J shed 5 bases, and the junction held 6 bases outside the gene matches. Germline-derived CDR1 and CDR2 are SGHRS and YFSETQ. There are 15 residues in the CDR3. The CDR3 protein is CASSLDTGGGTEAFF. In DNA form, the CDR3 reads TGCGCCAGCAGCTTGGACACAGGGGGAGGGACTGAAGCTTTCTTT.

The chain recombines TRBV4-3 with TRBJ1-5; perhaps TRBD1 as D (6 bases). The CDR3 is made up of 15 amino acids. V was shortened by 4 bases and J by 4 bases, with 14 bases between the two germline ends. Germline CDR1 and CDR2: LGHNA and YSLEER. CDR3 sequence reads: CASSRDGQMNQPQHF. The CDR3 DNA reads TGCGCCAGCAGCCGAGACGGACAGATGAATCAGCCCCAGCATTTT.

The V call is TRBV20-1, the J call TRBJ2-2; the D gene is possibly TRBD2 (5 bases). Germline CDR1 reads DFQATT; CDR2 reads SNEGSKA (reference sequence). This CDR3 comprises 14 residues. Trimming pared 3 bases from V and 2 bases from J, leaving 10 bases between. CDR3 in DNA: TGCAGTGCTAGTCCGGGAAAAAACACCGGGGAGCTGTTTTTT. Residues: CSASPGKNTGELFF.

This clone appeared a single time. CDR3 region: CASSPLGGGHSPLHF. The DNA of the CDR3 is TGTGCCAGCAGCCCCCTTGGGGGGGGCCATTCACCCCTCCACTTT. This chain connects TRBV7-2 to TRBJ1-6, with D possibly matching TRBD1 (6 bases). CDR3 length: 15 residues. V was shortened by 5 bases and J by 8 bases, with 16 bases between the two germline ends. The germline V gene has CDR1 SGHTA and CDR2 FQGNSA.

This clone was counted between two and nine times. V usage is TRBV29-1 and J usage is TRBJ2-5; TRBD2 agrees at 11 bases. The ends lost 4 bases at V and 1 base at J; junction bases unmatched: 2. This CDR3 is built from 14 residues. Germline lookup yields CDR1 SQVTM and CDR2 ANQGSEA. The CDR3 protein is CSVGGTSGQETQYF. DNA for the CDR3: TGCAGCGTTGGCGGGACTAGCGGCCAAGAGACCCAGTACTTC.

The rearrangement links TRBV30 to TRBJ1-5; D remains unclear. V lost 3 bases and J lost 0, with 6 bases in between. The CDR3 sequence is 13 residues long. Looked up from germline, CDR1 is GTSNPN and CDR2 is SVGIG (reference sequence). The CDR3 loop is CAWSSGSNQPQHF. Here the CDR3 DNA reads TGTGCCTGGAGCTCCGGTAGCAATCAGCCCCAGCATTTT.

The chain is built from TRBV5-1 and TRBJ1-6; TRBD1 matches at 7 bases. The CDR3 sequence is 18 residues long. Germline V gene sequence: CDR1 SGHRS, CDR2 YFSETQ. V was clipped by 0 bases and J by 7 bases; unmatched bases: 13. CDR3 nucleotides: TGCGCCAGCAGCTTGGGGGGACAGTCGTTTCGTGACAATTCACCCCTCCACTTT. Translation: CASSLGGQSFRDNSPLHF. Full variable domain (remainder filled in from reference TRBV5-1 and TRBJ1-6): KAGVTQTPRYLIKTRGQQVTLSCSPISGHRSVSWYQQTPGQGLQFLFEYFSETQRNKGNFPGRFSGRQFSNSRSEMNVSTLELGDSALYLCASSLGGQSFRDNSPLHFGNGTRLTVT.

Concerning this clone: One end of the junction fails to match germline, which may point to a read error. The chain carries TRBV30 and TRBJ1-5; D uncertain. Germline lookup yields CDR1 GTSNPN and CDR2 SVGIG (reference sequence). This CDR3 comprises 12 residues. DNA for the CDR3: TGTGCCTGGAGCGCTAGCTATCAGCCCCAGCATTTT. Its translation is CAWSASYQPQHF.

The chain recombines TRBV27 with TRBJ1-5; 8 bases align to TRBD1. This CDR3 region has 14 residues. The J segment lost 4 bases and the V segment lost 2 bases, leaving 1 base of the junction unmatched. Germline lookup yields CDR1 MNHEY and CDR2 SMNVEV (reference sequence). In nucleotides, the CDR3 is TGTGCCAGCAGTTTAAACAGGGGGAATCAGCCCCAGCATTTT. Protein product: CASSLNRGNQPQHF.

This clone was counted only a few times. The gene calls are TRBV27 and TRBJ2-5, with 12 bases aligning to TRBD2. This CDR3 is built from 21 residues. Per the germline V gene, CDR1 is MNHEY and CDR2 is SMNVEV (reference sequence). V was clipped by 2 bases and J by 5 bases; unmatched bases: 21. The CDR3 DNA reads as TGTGCCAGCAGTTTACGGGGCCTAGGGGGGGCTAGCGGGAGGGGTTTTGAGACCCAGTACTTC. It is translated as CASSLRGLGGASGRGFETQYF.

The chain carries TRBV5-4 and TRBJ2-7; TRBD1 might be the D (5 bases). This CDR3 is 14 amino acids long. Germline lookup yields CDR1 SGHNT and CDR2 YYREEE (reference sequence). Trimming took off 3 bases at V and 2 bases at J, with 12 bases between the two ends. The CDR3 is CASSSGLGPYEQYF. DNA of the CDR3: TGTGCCAGCAGCTCTGGGCTGGGGCCCTACGAGCAGTACTTC.

The chain has TRBV21-1 and TRBJ2-7; TRBD2 was called by the table and not checked on the DNA. TRBV21-1 is described as a pseudogene. This CDR3 has 10 amino acids. CDR3 DNA sequence: TGTGCCAGCCGCTCCGGGTGGCAGTACGTC. This encodes CASRSGWQYV.

The V call is TRBV7-2, the J call TRBJ2-7; 9 nucleotides align to TRBD1. The CDR3 totals 14 residues. V lost 4 bases to trimming and J lost 2 bases; unmatched junction nucleotides: 3. Germline CDR1 SGHTA, CDR2 FQGNSA. CDR3 coding DNA: TGTGCCAGCAGCTGGGGACAGGGAACCTACGAGCAGTACGTC. It encodes CASSWGQGTYEQYV.

The chain carries TRBV5-6 and TRBJ2-5, with D maybe TRBD1 (5 bases). CDR3 length equals 14 residues. In germline, CDR1 is SGHDT, CDR2 YYEEEE. V was clipped by 3 bases and J by 2 bases, with 11 bases between them. The CDR3 coding sequence is TGTGCCAGCAGCTGGTTGGGGCCGCAAGAGACCCAGTACTTC. Translation gives CASSWLGPQETQYF. Combining the CDR3 with reference TRBV5-6 and TRBJ2-5 gives the whole variable domain DAGVTQSPTHLIKTRGQQVTLRCSPKSGHDTVSWYQQALGQGPQFIFQYYEEEERQRGNFPDRFSGHQFPNYSSELNVNALLLGDSALYLCASSWLGPQETQYFGPGTRLLVL.